This TCR beta chain came from a study of patients and donors after allogeneic stem cell transplantation. This clonotype occurred a few times. A single record per CDR3 protein comes from TCRdb applying MiXCR to the RT-PCR reads. This sample has 95,000 to 120,000 distinct CDR3 sequences; approximately 40% occur once, and the top ten carry more than 25%. CDR3 length: 14 amino acids. Looked up from germline, CDR1 is DFQATT and CDR2 is SNEGSKA (reference sequence). V dropped 0 bases and J dropped 2 bases, with 10 bases sitting between them. The chain employs TRBV20-1 and TRBJ1-1; weak D call: TRBD1 (5 bases). The sequenced material came from blood, either unsorted or a sorted T cell fraction (not recorded which). This TCR derives from a human donor who was either an allogeneic HSCT recipient or a stem cell or donor lymphocyte infusion donor (not recorded which). It is not recorded whose cells these are; they may come from a transplant donor. The DNA of the CDR3 is TGCAGTGCTAGAGACCCCGGACACAACACTGAAGCTTTCTTT. This gives the protein CSARDPGHNTEAFF.